One sample yielded the 27 T cell receptor beta chains listed below, sequenced in a study of T cell repertoires in cytomegalovirus infection (dated by TCRdb to about 2019). Sequencing took place on an Illumina HiSeq 1500. TCRdb took the public reads, trimmed them with fastp at Q25, ran MiXCR for clone calling and kept in-frame beta chains. Each entry is one CDR3 protein sequence, shown with its most common DNA and genes. Within this sample are 300,000 to 400,000 distinct CDR3 sequences, with 25% to 30% of them counted one time only. 15% to 25% of the sample is taken by the ten largest. These receptors' targets are unknown. The treatment or condition label, read with the paper, signifies: in vitro stimulation with specific CMV peptide epitopes to enrich CMV-specific T cells. Source: cultured PBMCs, taken from culture after CMV antigen stimulation. These receptors were obtained from a human donor in good health (CMV status not recorded). Some clones in this sample may be carry-over from other donors' samples.

This clonotype was counted at least ten times. The chain couples TRBV7-2 to TRBJ1-2, with no clear D. Trimming left V 3 bases short and J 9 bases short, with 11 bases between. The CDR3 is 12 amino acids. CDR1 SGHTA and CDR2 FQGNSA come from the germline V gene. The chain's CDR3 is CASSLDSPSYTF. CDR3 nucleotide sequence: TGTGCCAGCAGCTTGGACTCCCCAAGCTACACCTTC.

The CDR3 loop is CASGRTGGTEAFF. The CDR3 region has the DNA TGTGCTAGTGGCCGGACAGGGGGAACTGAAGCTTTCTTT. The chain recombines TRBV12-5 with TRBJ1-1; 10 bases are a match to TRBD1. CDR1 LGHNT and CDR2 FRNRAP come from the germline V gene. The CDR3 runs 13 residues. V trimming: 6 bases; J trimming: 5 bases; junction bases outside the gene matches: 3.

The chain combines TRBV12-3 or TRBV12-4 with TRBJ1-5; D may be TRBD1 (6 bases). The CDR3 sequence is 15 residues long. Between the trimmed V and J ends, which lost 4 bases and 5 bases, there was a span of 15 bases. The CDR3 sequence is CASSSTGRGDQPQHF. The CDR3 region has the DNA TGTGCCAGCAGTTCGACAGGCAGAGGGGATCAGCCCCAGCATTTT.

The V and J genes are TRBV19 and TRBJ1-5, with no clear D. V was trimmed by 3 bases and J by 0 bases, leaving 6 bases between them. The germline V gene has CDR1 LNHDA and CDR2 SQIVND (reference sequence). The CDR3 contains 14 residues. CDR3 region: CASSITRSNQPQHF. The CDR3 DNA reads as TGTGCCAGTAGTATCACACGTAGCAATCAGCCCCAGCATTTT.

V is TRBV2 and J is TRBJ2-2, with D maybe TRBD2 (5 bases). The CDR3 contains 16 residues. V was clipped by 3 bases and J by 3 bases, with 14 bases between them. From germline, CDR1 is SNHLY and CDR2 FYNNEI. CDR3 in DNA: TGTGCCAGCAGTGATCGTCACCTCGGGGACACCGGGGAGCTGTTTTTT. Translated: CASSDRHLGDTGELFF.

This clonotype was counted only a few times. The V gene is TRBV5-4, the J gene TRBJ2-5; D is possibly TRBD2 (5 bases). The CDR3 spans 14 residues. Trimming took 0 bases from V and 7 from J, leaving 13 bases between them. Germline lookup yields CDR1 SGHNT and CDR2 YYREEE (reference sequence). CDR3 DNA: TGTGCCAGCAGCTTGGATACTAGTCGGGGGACCCAGTACTTC. Translating gives CASSLDTSRGTQYF.

The CDR3 region is CASSPGTSGFTDTQYF. CDR3 DNA: TGTGCCAGCAGCCCCGGGACTAGCGGTTTCACAGATACGCAGTATTTT. J is TRBJ2-3 and V is TRBV7-3; 11 bases line up with TRBD2. CDR3 length equals 16 residues. The V and J ends lost 5 bases and 2 bases, in that order; junction bases with no gene match: 6. Germline V gene lookup returns CDR1 SGHTA and CDR2 FQGTGA.

About this clonotype: The germline gene is not matched at one end of the junction; a read error may be the cause. This chain connects TRBV20-1 to TRBJ1-5; D is possibly TRBD1 (6 bases). The V gene's germline CDR1 is DFQATT and CDR2 SNEGSKA (reference sequence). CDR3 size: 13 residues. CDR3 coding DNA: TGTAGTGCAGGGGACCATAGCAATCAGCCCCAGCATTTT. Translated: CSAGDHSNQPQHF.

This clonotype turned up a few times. The V and J genes are TRBV27 and TRBJ2-7; 7 bases are a match to TRBD1. This CDR3 is 18 amino acids long. V lost 6 bases to trimming and J lost 5 bases; unmatched junction nucleotides: 22. From germline, CDR1 is MNHEY and CDR2 SMNVEV (reference sequence). CDR3 nucleotide sequence: TGTGCCAGCAGAAAGACCCCCCCATCAGACAGGGATGGTGACGAGCAGTACTTC. This encodes CASRKTPPSDRDGDEQYF.

This clonotype occurred a few times. This chain joins TRBV7-9 and TRBJ2-7; D remains ambiguous. The V gene lost 3 bases and the J gene lost 4 bases, with 7 bases spanning the gap. The CDR3 is 12 amino acids. Germline V lookup: CDR1 SEHNR, CDR2 FQNEAQ (reference sequence). The CDR3 bases are TGTGCCAGCAGCTTTCACAGATACGAGCAGTACTTC. It is translated as CASSFHRYEQYF.

The gene calls are TRBV7-2 and TRBJ2-7; TRBD2 might be the D (6 bases). The V end was cut by 7 bases, the J end by 6 bases, with 16 bases between. Germline values: CDR1 SGHTA, CDR2 FQGNSA. This CDR3 has 13 residues. The CDR3: CASNRRGSGEQYF. Written as DNA, the CDR3 is TGTGCCAGCAACCGTCGGGGGAGCGGCGAGCAGTACTTC.

The CDR3 loop is CASTSWKTSGGGTQYF. The CDR3 DNA sequence: TGTGCCAGCACCTCTTGGAAGACTAGCGGGGGCGGTACGCAGTATTTT. The J gene is TRBJ2-3, the V gene TRBV13; 12 positions agree with TRBD2. Trimming at V came to 7 bases and at J to 8 bases, leaving 13 bases not matched to a gene. The CDR3 has 16 amino acids. Germline V CDR1 and CDR2: PRHDT, FYEKMQ (reference sequence).

This chain links TRBV7-3 with TRBJ2-4; a possible D gene is TRBD1 (9 bases). Germline CDR1 and CDR2: SGHTA and FQGTGA. CDR3 length equals 17 residues. V lost 5 bases, J lost 6 bases, and 23 bases lay in between. CDR3 bases: TGTGCCAGCAGCCCAACGGGGGGGGGACAGGGTTCAAACATTCAGTACTTC. It codes for CASSPTGGGQGSNIQYF. Supplemented by reference TRBV7-3 and TRBJ2-4, the full variable domain reads GAGVSQTPSNKVTEKGKYVELRCDPISGHTALYWYRQSLGQGPEFLIYFQGTGAADDSGLPNDRFFAVRPEGSVSTLKIQRTERGDSAVYLCASSPTGGGQGSNIQYFGAGTRLSVL.

V and J are TRBV19 and TRBJ1-1; no reliable D call. The V and J ends lost 3 bases and 5 bases respectively, with 10 bases between them. The CDR3 is 13 residues long. From germline, CDR1 is LNHDA and CDR2 SQIVND (reference sequence). CDR3 sequence (DNA): TGTGCCAGTAGTATCAAGGGTTGGACTGAAGCTTTCTTT. This gives the protein CASSIKGWTEAFF.

The chain links TRBV28 to TRBJ1-2, with D tentatively TRBD1 (5 bases). The V gene's germline CDR1 is MDHEN and CDR2 SYDVKM. The CDR3 is 14 amino acids. The V gene lost 6 bases and the J gene lost 4 bases, with 15 bases spanning the gap. For the CDR3, the DNA is TGTGCCAGCAGCCCGAGAGGGACCAGCTATGGCTACACCTTC. It encodes CASSPRGTSYGYTF.

The rearrangement links TRBV25-1 to TRBJ1-1; D possibly corresponds to TRBD1 (6 bases). The V gene lost 0 bases and the J gene lost 1 base, with 9 bases spanning the gap. The CDR3 runs to 15 residues. Germline lookup yields CDR1 MGHDK and CDR2 SYGVNS. This CDR3 is CASSEYGGRNTEAFF. The CDR3 coding sequence is TGTGCCAGCAGTGAATACGGGGGCAGGAACACTGAAGCTTTCTTT.

The CDR3 region is CASSPGLENTEAFF. CDR3 coding DNA: TGTGCCAGCAGCCCGGGACTAGAGAACACTGAAGCTTTCTTT. The rearrangement uses TRBV3-1 and TRBJ1-1; a possible D gene is TRBD1 (5 bases). This CDR3 spans 14 amino acids. The ends were cut back, 4 bases at V and 1 base at J, with 10 bases in the middle. The germline V gene encodes CDR1 LGHDT and CDR2 YNNKEL (reference sequence).

This clonotype was seen ten or more times. The chain has TRBV12-3 or TRBV12-4 and TRBJ1-1, with D perhaps matching TRBD1 (6 bases). The CDR3 runs to 13 residues. V lost 6 bases and J 2 bases, leaving 10 bases between the germline ends. The CDR3 coding sequence is TGTGCCAGCAGCTACAGGGCTAACACTGAAGCTTTCTTT. It translates to CASSYRANTEAFF.

In this sample, this clonotype turned up a few times. V is TRBV20-1 and J is TRBJ2-7; 7 positions match TRBD1. V shed 0 bases, J shed 1 base, and the junction held 9 bases outside the gene matches. The germline V gene encodes CDR1 DFQATT and CDR2 SNEGSKA (reference sequence). This CDR3 has 16 residues. CDR3 nucleotides: TGCAGTGCTAGAGATCCTACAGGGGTCGAGTCCTACGAGCAGTACTTC. Translated, it gives CSARDPTGVESYEQYF.

This clonotype was picked up a small number of times. The genes are TRBV28 and TRBJ1-3; D is ambiguous. The V end lost 5 bases, the J end lost 0 bases, and 11 bases lay between the germline ends. The V gene's germline CDR1 is MDHEN and CDR2 SYDVKM. The CDR3 is made up of 15 amino acids. CDR3 sequence reads: CASSAAWSSGNTIYF. DNA for the CDR3: TGTGCCAGCAGTGCCGCGTGGAGCTCTGGAAACACCATATATTTT. Together with reference TRBV28 and TRBJ1-3, the CDR3 gives the full variable domain: DVKVTQSSRYLVKRTGEKVFLECVQDMDHENMFWYRQDPGLGLRLIYFSYDVKMKEKGDIPEGYSVSREKKERFSLILESASTNQTSMYLCASSAAWSSGNTIYFGEGSWLTVV.

Here the CDR3 reads CASSKQGGQETQYF. The DNA of the CDR3 is TGTGCCAGTAGTAAACAGGGGGGACAAGAGACCCAGTACTTC. The genes are TRBV19 and TRBJ2-5, with 8 bases lining up with TRBD1. The CDR3 consists of 14 residues. Per the germline V gene, CDR1 is LNHDA and CDR2 is SQIVND (reference sequence). V was clipped by 4 bases and J by 2 bases; unmatched bases: 3.

There are many counts of this clonotype. The chain employs TRBV4-2 and TRBJ2-7, with 10 bases identical to TRBD1. The germline CDR1 and CDR2 sequences are LGHNA and YNFKEQ. The V gene end was trimmed by 4 bases and the J gene end by 3 bases; junction bases not matched to a gene: 15. This CDR3 has 18 amino acids. CDR3: CASSREEGTGQGRYEQYF. CDR3 coding DNA: TGTGCCAGCAGCCGAGAAGAGGGCACGGGACAGGGGCGCTACGAGCAGTACTTC.

This chain uses TRBV18 with TRBJ1-1, with 7 nucleotides matching TRBD1. CDR1 and CDR2 (germline): KGHSH, LQKENI. Trimming removed 6 bases from V and 3 bases from J; junction bases left unmatched: 7. The length of the CDR3 is 14 residues. The CDR3: CASSPNTGDTEAFF. In nucleotides, the CDR3 is TGTGCCAGCTCTCCGAACACAGGGGACACTGAAGCTTTCTTT. Using reference TRBV18 and TRBJ1-1 for the parts outside the CDR3, the full variable domain is NAGVMQNPRHLVRRRGQEARLRCSPMKGHSHVYWYRQLPEEGLKFMVYLQKENIIDESGMPKERFSAEFPKEGPSILRIQQVVRGDSAAYFCASSPNTGDTEAFFGQGTRLTVV.

V and J are TRBV20-1 and TRBJ2-6; D unresolved. CDR3 length equals 14 residues. Trimming took off 0 bases at V and 2 bases at J, with 5 bases between the two ends. The germline CDR1 and CDR2 sequences are DFQATT and SNEGSKA (reference sequence). The CDR3 spells CSARDFPGANVLTF. CDR3 DNA sequence: TGCAGTGCTAGAGATTTCCCTGGGGCCAACGTCCTGACTTTC.

This clonotype was seen only a few times. The DNA of the CDR3 is TGTGCCAGCAGCTTCACCCCGAGCACAGATACGCAGTATTTT. Translated: CASSFTPSTDTQYF. The rearrangement joins TRBV7-3 to TRBJ2-3, with unresolved D. Looked up from germline, CDR1 is SGHTA and CDR2 is FQGTGA. This CDR3 comprises 14 residues. V was clipped by 3 bases and J by 0 bases, with 7 bases between them.

The rearrangement joins TRBV2 to TRBJ1-2, with a possible D match to TRBD1 (6 bases). CDR3 length: 14 amino acids. The germline gives CDR1 SNHLY, CDR2 FYNNEI. The V gene lost 1 base and the J gene lost 7 bases, with 13 bases spanning the gap. The CDR3 here is CASSEVRGGGGYTF. Written as DNA, the CDR3 is TGTGCCAGCAGTGAAGTCAGGGGAGGAGGTGGCTACACCTTC.

This clonotype was seen a handful of times. CDR3 loop: CASSLTLAGTHSYEQYF. The CDR3 region has the DNA TGTGCCAGCAGTTTAACTCTAGCGGGTACCCACTCCTACGAGCAGTACTTC. The chain couples TRBV28 to TRBJ2-7, with 8 nucleotides matching TRBD2. This CDR3 spans 17 amino acids. After removal of 2 bases from V and 0 bases from J, the junction contained 9 bases not matched to a gene. Germline V gene data show CDR1 as MDHEN and CDR2 as SYDVKM.